These 23 T cell receptor beta chains were sequenced from one sample in a study of T cells in Graves' hyperthyroidism and ophthalmopathy. Template material for amplifying TCR beta CDR3 regions consisted of RNA transcripts. TCR CDR3 regions were first amplified by RT-PCR with HTBI primers. Using its own MiXCR run on the multiplex PCR reads, TCRdb lists one record per CDR3 protein. This sample has approximately 600,000 distinct CDR3 sequences; over 12% occur once, and the top ten carry roughly 7%. The specimen sequenced was blood. Receptor source: a young woman with Graves' ophthalmopathy.

This clonotype was counted at least ten times. The V gene is TRBV2, the J gene TRBJ2-5; possible D gene TRBD1, 5 bases. The CDR3 extends over 15 amino acids. Germline values: CDR1 SNHLY, CDR2 FYNNEI. The V gene lost 7 bases and the J gene lost 5 bases, with 20 bases spanning the gap. CDR3 bases: TGTGCCAGCACCAGGGCGCCGGAAGGTTGGGAGACCCAGTACTTC. Translating it yields CASTRAPEGWETQYF.

The chain recombines TRBV20-1 with TRBJ2-6; D possibly corresponds to TRBD1 (7 bases). CDR1 and CDR2 (germline): DFQATT, SNEGSKA (reference sequence). V gave up 5 bases and J gave up 2 bases, with 16 bases separating them. The CDR3 has 16 residues. CDR3 nucleotides: TGCAGTGCTTTGGACAGGAGGGGCGCTGGGGCCAACGTCCTGACTTTC. Its protein is CSALDRRGAGANVLTF.

This chain links TRBV12-3 or TRBV12-4 with TRBJ2-7, with 9 positions matching TRBD2. J lost 5 bases, V lost 6 bases, and 14 bases had no gene match. CDR3 size: 16 residues. This CDR3 is CASSVSSAGGMNEQYF. In DNA, the CDR3 is TGTGCCAGCAGCGTTTCCTCAGCGGGAGGAATGAACGAGCAGTACTTC.

Ten or more counts support this clonotype. The genes are TRBV2 and TRBJ1-2, with D tentatively TRBD1 (5 bases). The germline CDR1 and CDR2 sequences are SNHLY and FYNNEI. The V gene lost 3 bases and the J gene lost 3 bases, with 5 bases spanning the gap. The CDR3 has 12 residues. CDR3 protein: CASSEGDYGYTF. Written as DNA, the CDR3 is TGTGCCAGCAGTGAGGGGGACTATGGCTACACCTTC. Drawing the rest from reference TRBV2 and TRBJ1-2, the complete variable domain is EPEVTQTPSHQVTQMGQEVILRCVPISNHLYFYWYRQILGQKVEFLVSFYNNEISEKSEIFDDQFSVERPDGSNFTLKIRSTKLEDSAMYFCASSEGDYGYTFGSGTRLTVV.

This clonotype was observed many times. This chain links TRBV3-1 with TRBJ1-6, with TRBD1 matching 8 bases. Germline lookup yields CDR1 LGHDT and CDR2 YNNKEL (reference sequence). The CDR3 has 15 amino acids. J lost 7 bases, V lost 4 bases, and 6 bases had no gene match. Here the CDR3 reads CASSPQGAGNSPLHF. CDR3 bases: TGTGCCAGCAGCCCTCAGGGGGCAGGGAATTCACCCCTCCACTTT.

This clonotype was counted many times. This chain uses TRBV18 with TRBJ1-1, with 8 bases that match TRBD1. This CDR3 is built from 16 residues. Looked up from germline, CDR1 is KGHSH and CDR2 is LQKENI. Germline trimming cut 2 bases from V and 4 bases from J; bases unmatched to any gene: 9. The CDR3 sequence: CASSPSLRGPGTEAFF. Here the CDR3 DNA reads TGTGCCAGCTCACCATCACTCAGGGGGCCAGGCACTGAAGCTTTCTTT.

This clonotype appeared many times. CDR3 sequence: CASSLSGLQETQYF. DNA for the CDR3: TGTGCCAGCAGCTTATCGGGGCTACAGGAGACCCAGTACTTC. The chain recombines TRBV7-3 with TRBJ2-5, with D perhaps being TRBD1 or TRBD2 (5 bases each). The CDR3 runs 14 residues. V was cut by 2 bases and J by 5 bases, with 12 bases left in between. Germline assignment: CDR1 SGHTA and CDR2 FQGTGA.

This rearrangement joins TRBV3-1 to TRBJ2-3; 10 bases align to TRBD2. The CDR3 extends over 16 amino acids. Germline lookup yields CDR1 LGHDT and CDR2 YNNKEL (reference sequence). Germline trimming cut 3 bases from V and 2 bases from J; bases unmatched to any gene: 5. In DNA form, the CDR3 reads TGTGCCAGCAGCCATGTCACTAGCGGGATCACAGATACGCAGTATTTT. It yields the protein CASSHVTSGITDTQYF.

This clonotype was picked up a small number of times. The CDR3 DNA follows: TGTGCCAGCAGTTTATTGAGGAACACCGGGGAGCTGTTTTTT. Translated, it gives CASSLLRNTGELFF. V and J are TRBV28 and TRBJ2-2; D is unclear. The CDR3 consists of 14 residues. V lost 1 base and J 1 base, leaving 4 bases between the germline ends. The germline gives CDR1 MDHEN, CDR2 SYDVKM.

This clonotype was detected ten times or more. The rearrangement uses TRBV24-1 and TRBJ2-2, with TRBD1 identical over 8 bases. The germline V gene has CDR1 KGHDR and CDR2 SFDVKD. The CDR3 spans 19 residues. J was trimmed by 7 bases and V by 1 base; bases with no gene match: 16. The CDR3 nucleotides are TGTGCCACCAGTGATTTTAACTTCGCGACAGGGGATCAATTCGGGGAGCTGTTTTTT. This translates into CATSDFNFATGDQFGELFF.

This clonotype was seen ten or more times. The genes are TRBV20-1 and TRBJ1-4; 8 nucleotides agree with TRBD1. Germline V gives CDR1 DFQATT, CDR2 SNEGSKA (reference sequence). This CDR3 comprises 15 residues. Unmatched junction bases numbered 6, after V lost 6 bases and J lost 0 bases. The CDR3 reads CSAPSRGPTNEKLFF. The CDR3 DNA reads as TGCAGTGCCCCGTCCAGGGGGCCAACTAATGAAAAACTGTTTTTT.

This clonotype was counted at least ten times. The chain carries TRBV24-1 and TRBJ2-5; D remains ambiguous. The ends were cut back, 7 bases at V and 0 bases at J, with 20 bases in the middle. Germline assignment: CDR1 KGHDR and CDR2 SFDVKD. The CDR3 is 17 residues long. CDR3 sequence (DNA): TGTGCCACCAGCCTCCGCCCGAAACAGCCGTACCAAGAGACCCAGTACTTC. Translated: CATSLRPKQPYQETQYF.

The sample holds a few counts of this clonotype. The gene calls are TRBV5-4 and TRBJ2-2, with 7 bases identical to TRBD2. Trimming cost V 4 bases and J 0 bases; bases outside gene matches: 12. The CDR3 consists of 18 residues. The germline V gene encodes CDR1 SGHNT and CDR2 YYREEE (reference sequence). The CDR3 spells CASSPLRGSLTNTGELFF. The CDR3 DNA reads TGTGCCAGCAGCCCCCTCCGCGGGAGTTTGACGAACACCGGGGAGCTGTTTTTT.

This clonotype has a handful of counts. The gene calls are TRBV27 and TRBJ1-4; a weak D match, TRBD1 (6 bases). V gave up 7 bases and J gave up 6 bases, with 18 bases separating them. The CDR3 runs to 15 residues. Germline-derived CDR1 and CDR2 are MNHEY and SMNVEV (reference sequence). The DNA for the CDR3 is TGTGCCAGCAAAGAAAGGGGGGGGAGCTATGAAAAACTGTTTTTT. This codes for CASKERGGSYEKLFF. Full variable domain (rest looked up from reference TRBV27 and TRBJ1-4): EAQVTQNPRYLITVTGKKLTVTCSQNMNHEYMSWYRQDPGLGLRQIYYSMNVEVTDKGDVPEGYKVSRKEKRNFPLILESPSPNQTSLYFCASKERGGSYEKLFFGSGTQLSVL.

This clonotype was counted many times. V is TRBV11-3 and J is TRBJ2-1; D remains unclear. This CDR3 is 13 amino acids long. V was shortened by 5 bases and J by 9 bases, with 14 bases between the two germline ends. CDR1 SGHNT and CDR2 YENEEA come from the germline V gene. The CDR3 sequence: CASSENLSSEQFF. The CDR3 nucleotides read TGTGCCAGCAGCGAGAACTTATCAAGTGAGCAGTTCTTC.

This clonotype was detected many times. V gene TRBV7-2 combines with J gene TRBJ2-7; D might be TRBD1 (5 bases). CDR3 size: 14 residues. V was trimmed by 5 bases and J by 7 bases, leaving 18 bases between them. Germline CDR1 SGHTA, CDR2 FQGNSA. As DNA, the CDR3 is TGTGCCAGCAGCCCAGTGGGCAGGACACGAGAGCAGTACTTC. Amino acids: CASSPVGRTREQYF.

The gene calls are TRBV6-1 and TRBJ2-2, with TRBD1 matching 8 bases. The CDR3 contains 16 residues. Germline assignment: CDR1 MNHNS and CDR2 SASEGT. Trimming at V came to 8 bases and at J to 4 bases, leaving 12 bases not matched to a gene. The CDR3 DNA sequence: TGTGCCAGCGAACACAGGGGGTGGGCGATCACCGGGGAGCTGTTTTTT. Translation gives CASEHRGWAITGELFF.

This clonotype came up many times. The chain joins TRBV28 to TRBJ1-5; the match to TRBD1 covers 7 bases. Germline lookup yields CDR1 MDHEN and CDR2 SYDVKM. The CDR3 is made up of 14 amino acids. V gave up 6 bases and J gave up 5 bases; unmatched junction bases: 7. The CDR3 loop is CASRGTVYHQPQHF. Here the CDR3 DNA reads TGTGCCAGCAGGGGGACAGTATATCATCAGCCCCAGCATTTT.

The genes are TRBV29-1 and TRBJ1-1; D unclear. Trimming took off 2 bases at V and 0 bases at J, with 10 bases between the two ends. The CDR3 contains 14 residues. From germline, CDR1 is SQVTM and CDR2 ANQGSEA. The CDR3 spells CSVEIAAVNTEAFF. CDR3 DNA: TGCAGCGTTGAAATTGCAGCCGTGAACACTGAAGCTTTCTTT.

This clonotype was recorded once. The chain links TRBV24-1 to TRBJ2-1; D gene uncertain. Germline values: CDR1 KGHDR, CDR2 SFDVKD. Trimming took off 7 bases at V and 2 bases at J, with 5 bases between the two ends. CDR3 size: 12 residues. DNA of the CDR3: TGTGCCACCAGGTCGGCCTACAATGAGCAGTTCTTC. Translating gives CATRSAYNEQFF.

This clonotype was counted ten times or more. The rearrangement links TRBV12-3 or TRBV12-4 to TRBJ2-2; 12 bases fit TRBD2. Trimming removed 6 bases from V and 5 bases from J; junction bases left unmatched: 4. CDR3 size: 15 residues. DNA for the CDR3: TGTGCCAGCAGCCTCCTAGCGGGGGGGACCGGGGAGCTGTTTTTT. This gives the protein CASSLLAGGTGELFF.

Many counts were recorded for this clonotype. The V and J genes are TRBV5-1 and TRBJ2-3, with 9 bases lining up with TRBD2. This CDR3 contains 15 residues. V dropped 6 bases and J dropped 0; count of bases not matched to a gene: 5. Germline V CDR1 and CDR2: SGHRS, YFSETQ. The DNA for the CDR3 is TGCGCCAGCACCGTAACTAGCGGGAGCACAGATACGCAGTATTTT. Its protein product is CASTVTSGSTDTQYF.

This clonotype turned up a few times. The chain recombines TRBV12-3 or TRBV12-4 with TRBJ2-5; weak D call: TRBD2 (5 bases). The CDR3 loop spans 16 amino acids. The ends were cut back, 6 bases at V and 5 bases at J, with 22 bases in the middle. The CDR3 region is CASSRKRIVRGETQYF. The DNA for the CDR3 is TGTGCCAGCAGCCGGAAACGGATAGTGCGAGGGGAGACCCAGTACTTC.